This is a list of T cell receptor beta chains from one sample in a study of CD8 T cells in Susac syndrome. MiXCR, run by TCRdb on the immunoSEQ multiplex PCR reads, gives a single entry per CDR3 protein. This table holds about 440,000 distinct CDR3 sequences, about 85% found once. The sequenced material came from CD8+ T cells from PBMCs. These TCRs come from a human donor with multiple sclerosis. Both conserved end residues are part of each CDR3. Each record gives: D gene, J gene, V gene, clone size, CDR3 protein, CDR3 DNA. The D gene is left open where the match is weak. Clone size is given for some rows only: seen once, a few or many times, or a class if the clone is expanded.

D gene: -; J gene: TRBJ1-1; V gene: TRBV20-1; clone size: -; CDR3 protein: CSAETGYTEAFF; CDR3 DNA: TGCAGTGCTGAGACGGGGTACACTGAAGCTTTCTTT
D gene: TRBD2; J gene: TRBJ2-3; V gene: TRBV20-1; clone size: -; CDR3 protein: CSARGWREADTQYF; CDR3 DNA: TGCAGTGCTAGGGGCTGGCGGGAGGCAGATACGCAGTATTTT
D gene: -; J gene: TRBJ2-7; V gene: TRBV2; clone size: -; CDR3 protein: CASSEWPSNLF; CDR3 DNA: TGTGCCAGCAGTGAATGGCCTAGCAACCTGTTC
D gene: -; J gene: TRBJ1-1; V gene: TRBV6-1; clone size: -; CDR3 protein: CASSPLYGGDDTEAFF; CDR3 DNA: TGTGCCAGCAGTCCACTCTATGGAGGGGACGACACTGAAGCTTTCTTT
D gene: -; J gene: TRBJ2-5; V gene: TRBV2; clone size: -; CDR3 protein: CASSEALQGAVQETQYF; CDR3 DNA: TGTGCCAGCAGTGAAGCGCTTCAAGGAGCGGTCCAAGAGACCCAGTACTTC
D gene: -; J gene: TRBJ2-1; V gene: TRBV21-1; clone size: -; CDR3 protein: CASYSGGSYNEQFF; CDR3 DNA: TGTGCCAGCTACTCAGGGGGTTCCTACAATGAGCAGTTCTTC
D gene: -; J gene: TRBJ1-1; V gene: TRBV4-1; clone size: -; CDR3 protein: CASSQDWGVATEAFF; CDR3 DNA: TGCGCCAGCAGCCAAGATTGGGGGGTAGCCACTGAAGCTTTCTTT
D gene: -; J gene: TRBJ2-1; V gene: TRBV18; clone size: once; CDR3 protein: CASSPGAGLSSYNEQFF; CDR3 DNA: TGTGCCAGCTCACCGGGTGCGGGTCTTAGCTCCTACAATGAGCAGTTCTTC
D gene: -; J gene: TRBJ2-4; V gene: TRBV2; clone size: -; CDR3 protein: CASTLGQGNIQYF; CDR3 DNA: TGTGCCAGCACTCTAGGGCAGGGAAACATTCAGTACTTC
D gene: -; J gene: TRBJ2-1; V gene: TRBV24-1; clone size: -; CDR3 protein: CATSDVGGRNNEQFF; CDR3 DNA: TGTGCCACCAGTGATGTCGGGGGCCGAAACAATGAGCAGTTCTTC
D gene: -; J gene: TRBJ2-3; V gene: TRBV6-5; clone size: -; CDR3 protein: CASSQTTQVNTQYF; CDR3 DNA: TGTGCCAGCAGCCAAACCACCCAAGTGAATACGCAGTATTTT
D gene: -; J gene: TRBJ2-7; V gene: TRBV28; clone size: -; CDR3 protein: CASSQDRGGLDEQYF; CDR3 DNA: TGTGCCAGCAGTCAAGACAGGGGAGGGTTGGACGAGCAGTACTTC
D gene: -; J gene: TRBJ1-1; V gene: TRBV2; clone size: -; CDR3 protein: CASRADSAGNTEAFF; CDR3 DNA: TGTGCCAGCAGGGCAGATTCGGCCGGGAACACTGAAGCTTTCTTT
D gene: TRBD2; J gene: TRBJ2-2; V gene: TRBV11-2; clone size: -; CDR3 protein: CASSLDRLAGALPNTGELFF; CDR3 DNA: TGTGCCAGCAGCTTAGATCGGCTAGCGGGGGCCCTACCCAACACCGGGGAGCTGTTTTTT
D gene: TRBD2; J gene: TRBJ2-1; V gene: TRBV4-2; clone size: -; CDR3 protein: CASSKNLAGGYNEQFF; CDR3 DNA: TGTGCCAGCAGTAAAAATCTAGCGGGGGGCTACAATGAGCAGTTCTTC
D gene: -; J gene: TRBJ2-7; V gene: TRBV6-1; clone size: -; CDR3 protein: CASSEAFPADAMEQYF; CDR3 DNA: TGTGCCAGCAGTGAAGCGTTCCCAGCGGACGCTATGGAGCAGTACTTC
D gene: -; J gene: TRBJ1-2; V gene: TRBV29-1; clone size: -; CDR3 protein: CSVDLLDGGYTF; CDR3 DNA: TGCAGCGTTGATTTGTTAGACGGTGGCTACACCTTC
D gene: TRBD1; J gene: TRBJ2-3; V gene: TRBV5-1; clone size: -; CDR3 protein: CASSSAPGQSTDTQYF; CDR3 DNA: TGCGCCAGCAGCTCCGCTCCGGGACAGAGCACAGATACGCAGTATTTT
D gene: -; J gene: TRBJ1-4; V gene: TRBV12-3/TRBV12-4; clone size: -; CDR3 protein: CASSFQGFNEKLFF; CDR3 DNA: TGTGCCAGCAGTTTCCAGGGTTTTAATGAAAAACTGTTTTTT
D gene: TRBD1; J gene: TRBJ1-1; V gene: TRBV6-1; clone size: few; CDR3 protein: CASSPGTASPEAFF; CDR3 DNA: TGTGCCAGCAGTCCCGGGACAGCCTCTCCTGAAGCTTTCTTT
D gene: TRBD1; J gene: TRBJ1-2; V gene: TRBV20-1; clone size: -; CDR3 protein: CSWVRDRERGANYGYTF; CDR3 DNA: TGCAGTTGGGTCCGGGACAGAGAGCGAGGGGCAAACTATGGCTACACCTTC
D gene: TRBD1; J gene: TRBJ2-7; V gene: TRBV6-1; clone size: -; CDR3 protein: CASGTGTGSFREQYF; CDR3 DNA: TGTGCCAGCGGAACGGGGACAGGGTCTTTCAGAGAGCAGTACTTC
D gene: -; J gene: TRBJ2-7; V gene: TRBV20-1; clone size: -; CDR3 protein: CSARDYLISYEQYF; CDR3 DNA: TGCAGTGCTAGAGACTACCTAATTTCCTACGAGCAGTACTTC
D gene: TRBD1; J gene: TRBJ1-5; V gene: TRBV2; clone size: -; CDR3 protein: CASRTGTEGQPQHF; CDR3 DNA: TGTGCCAGCCGAACCGGGACAGAGGGACAGCCCCAGCATTTT
D gene: -; J gene: TRBJ1-1; V gene: TRBV6-1; clone size: -; CDR3 protein: CASSTGLNTEAFF; CDR3 DNA: TGTGCCAGCAGTACAGGTCTAAACACTGAAGCTTTCTTT
D gene: TRBD1; J gene: TRBJ2-1; V gene: TRBV20-1; clone size: once; CDR3 protein: CSATETGDITEQFF; CDR3 DNA: TGCAGTGCTACTGAGACAGGGGATATAACTGAGCAGTTCTTC
D gene: -; J gene: TRBJ1-1; V gene: TRBV2; clone size: -; CDR3 protein: CASSVGIEAFF; CDR3 DNA: TGTGCCAGCAGTGTCGGAATTGAAGCTTTCTTT
D gene: -; J gene: TRBJ2-1; V gene: TRBV12-3/TRBV12-4; clone size: -; CDR3 protein: CASSENHNGQFF; CDR3 DNA: TGTGCCAGCAGTGAAAATCACAATGGGCAGTTCTTC
D gene: TRBD2; J gene: TRBJ2-7; V gene: TRBV10-3; clone size: -; CDR3 protein: CAILTSSGSIGEQYF; CDR3 DNA: TGTGCCATCCTTACCTCTAGCGGGAGTATCGGCGAGCAGTACTTC
D gene: -; J gene: TRBJ2-1; V gene: TRBV2; clone size: -; CDR3 protein: CASKGNEQFF; CDR3 DNA: TGTGCCAGCAAAGGCAATGAGCAGTTCTTC
D gene: -; J gene: TRBJ2-7; V gene: TRBV20-1; clone size: -; CDR3 protein: CSVRGGSGYYEQYF; CDR3 DNA: TGCAGTGTAAGAGGGGGTAGCGGATACTACGAGCAGTACTTC
D gene: -; J gene: TRBJ1-5; V gene: TRBV27; clone size: -; CDR3 protein: CASSPDSRYSNQPQHF; CDR3 DNA: TGTGCCAGCAGCCCCGACAGCAGATATAGCAATCAGCCCCAGCATTTT
D gene: -; J gene: TRBJ2-1; V gene: TRBV29-1; clone size: -; CDR3 protein: CSVKESYNEQFF; CDR3 DNA: TGCAGCGTTAAAGAATCCTACAATGAGCAGTTCTTC
D gene: TRBD2; J gene: TRBJ2-1; V gene: TRBV4-1; clone size: -; CDR3 protein: CASSQILAGGGNEQFF; CDR3 DNA: TGCGCCAGCAGCCAGATCCTAGCGGGAGGGGGCAATGAGCAGTTCTTC
D gene: -; J gene: TRBJ1-5; V gene: TRBV6-1; clone size: -; CDR3 protein: CASTGVGNQPQHF; CDR3 DNA: TGTGCCAGCACCGGGGTTGGCAATCAGCCCCAGCATTTT
D gene: -; J gene: TRBJ2-3; V gene: TRBV27; clone size: once; CDR3 protein: CASSLVRGNTWTDTQYF; CDR3 DNA: TGTGCCAGCAGTTTGGTGCGCGGGAACACATGGACAGATACGCAGTATTTT
D gene: -; J gene: TRBJ2-1; V gene: TRBV7-8; clone size: -; CDR3 protein: CASSFPAASLSPSYNEQFF; CDR3 DNA: TGTGCCAGCAGCTTCCCAGCGGCTAGTTTATCCCCCTCCTACAATGAGCAGTTCTTC
D gene: TRBD2; J gene: TRBJ2-2; V gene: TRBV6-4; clone size: -; CDR3 protein: CASSSGSTGELFF; CDR3 DNA: TGTGCCAGCAGTAGCGGGAGCACCGGGGAGCTGTTTTTT
D gene: -; J gene: TRBJ2-1; V gene: TRBV2; clone size: -; CDR3 protein: CASSQGPERGEQFF; CDR3 DNA: TGTGCCAGCAGTCAAGGGCCGGAGAGAGGTGAGCAGTTCTTC
D gene: -; J gene: TRBJ2-1; V gene: TRBV12-3/TRBV12-4; clone size: -; CDR3 protein: CASSLCEGVGGRIFRGCNEQFF; CDR3 DNA: TGTGCCAGCAGTTTGTGTGAAGGAGTTGGGGGGCGAATTTTTCGTGGTTGCAATGAGCAGTTCTTC
D gene: -; J gene: TRBJ1-1; V gene: TRBV30; clone size: -; CDR3 protein: CAWDNTGTTEAFF; CDR3 DNA: TGTGCCTGGGACAATACAGGGACCACTGAAGCTTTCTTT